Listed below are T cell receptor beta chains from one sample, sequenced in a study of blood T cell repertoires in COVID-19. Generated by immunoSEQ multiplex PCR, the TCRdb table keeps only in-frame clones and is missing some. The sample carries roughly 430,000 clones, approximately 91% recorded once. The material sequenced was PBMCs or T cells enriched from blood (not recorded which). The receptors originated from a woman between 40 and 55 years old with acute COVID-19. Both conserved end residues are part of each CDR3. Each record gives: J gene, D gene, V gene, clone size, CDR3 DNA, CDR3 protein. D genes are given only for firm matches. Some rows mark clone size as missing; the rest say once, few, many or name a class of expanded clone.

>TRBJ1-1|NA|TRBV27|once
TGTGCCAGCAGCATGACAGTGGCCGAGAATTCAATGAACACTGAAGCTTTCTTT
CASSMTVAENSMNTEAFF
>TRBJ2-3|NA|TRBV9|NA
TGTGCCAGCAGCCCCCTAAGCACAGATACGCAGTATTTT
CASSPLSTDTQYF
>TRBJ2-5|NA|TRBV5-4|NA
TGTGCCAGCAGTGGCAGGGAAGGTCAGGAGACCCAGTACTTC
CASSGREGQETQYF
>TRBJ1-4|NA|TRBV7-2|once
TGTGCCAGCAGCCCTCCCGTGGAGAATGAAAAACTGTTTTTT
CASSPPVENEKLFF
>TRBJ2-5|NA|TRBV5-1|NA
TGCGCCAGCAGCTCCGGGGACTTACCTATAGAGACCCAGTACTTC
CASSSGDLPIETQYF
>TRBJ1-5|NA|TRBV6-5|NA
TGTGCCAGCAGCCTCGACAATAGCAATCAGCCCCAGCATTTT
CASSLDNSNQPQHF
>TRBJ1-5|TRBD1|TRBV7-2|NA
TGTGCCAGCAGCAACCGGGACAGGGGTCAGCCCCAGCATTTT
CASSNRDRGQPQHF
>TRBJ1-4|NA|TRBV18|NA
TGTGCCAGCTCACCACCGGCAGGGGCGGATGGAAAACTGTTTTTT
CASSPPAGADGKLFF
>TRBJ2-5|NA|TRBV10-2|once
TGCGCCAGCAGTGAGTCGAGGGAGACCCAGTACTTC
CASSESRETQYF
>TRBJ1-1|TRBD1|TRBV29-1|once
TGCAGCGCCGTGGGGATAGGGGGCGAAGGAGCTTTCTTT
CSAVGIGGEGAFF
>TRBJ2-1|NA|TRBV7-8|NA
TGTGCCAGCAGCTTCCTAGGGGGAAATGAGCAGTTCTTC
CASSFLGGNEQFF
>TRBJ1-2|NA|TRBV19|NA
TGTGCCACAACGGGACTTTTCTATGGCTACACCTTC
CATTGLFYGYTF
>TRBJ1-3|NA|TRBV11-2|NA
TGTGCCAGCAGCTTAGATCCCGGCGGGGCAGACACCATATATTTT
CASSLDPGGADTIYF
>TRBJ2-3|TRBD2|TRBV3-1/TRBV3-2|once
TGTGCCAGCAGCCAAGAGACGACTAGCGGCACAGATACGCAGTATTTT
CASSQETTSGTDTQYF
>TRBJ1-5|TRBD1|TRBV6-1|many
TGTGCCAGCAGTGAAGCGCCAGGGGGTCACAATCAGCCCCAGCATTTT
CASSEAPGGHNQPQHF
>TRBJ2-2|TRBD1|TRBV19|many
TGTGCCAGTAGTTTACAGGGGATCACCGGGGAGCTGTTTTTT
CASSLQGITGELFF
>TRBJ1-2|NA|TRBV6-6|few
TGTGCCAGCAGTCGGACCCAGACAGTACCTTCCCTCTATGGCTACACCTTC
CASSRTQTVPSLYGYTF
>TRBJ2-7|NA|TRBV6-5|many
TGTGCCAGCAGTTACGGAGAAGGGGTCCACGAGCAGTACTTC
CASSYGEGVHEQYF
>TRBJ2-7|TRBD2|TRBV6-1|NA
TGTGCCAGCAGTGAGTTGGCGGGGGGCCAGTACGAGCAGTACTTC
CASSELAGGQYEQYF
>TRBJ2-2|TRBD1|TRBV24-1|NA
TGTGCCACCAGTGATTTTAGGGGGCCGGGCACCGGGGAGCTGTTTTTT
CATSDFRGPGTGELFF
>TRBJ2-1|NA|TRBV10-2|once
TGCGCCAGCACGCCATCTATTGTAGGCGGAGAGCAGTTCTTC
CASTPSIVGGEQFF
>TRBJ1-5|NA|TRBV12-3/TRBV12-4|NA
TGTGCCAGCAGTTACAGGGCGAATCAGCCCCAGCATTTT
CASSYRANQPQHF
>TRBJ1-6|NA|TRBV4-1|once
TGCGCCAGCAGCCAAGAAGTTGGCGGGACCCTCCACTTT
CASSQEVGGTLHF
>TRBJ2-3|TRBD1|TRBV5-1|NA
TGCGCCAGCAGCATCGACGCCCCTACAGGGGGCAGAGATACGCAGTATTTT
CASSIDAPTGGRDTQYF
>TRBJ1-1|TRBD1|TRBV5-1|NA
TGCGCCAGCAGCTTTTTACAGGGGGCGCAAAGTCGGGCTTTCTTT
CASSFLQGAQSRAFF
>TRBJ2-3|NA|TRBV7-9|NA
TGTGCCAGCAGCTTAGGGGCCCATGGTACGCAGTATTTT
CASSLGAHGTQYF